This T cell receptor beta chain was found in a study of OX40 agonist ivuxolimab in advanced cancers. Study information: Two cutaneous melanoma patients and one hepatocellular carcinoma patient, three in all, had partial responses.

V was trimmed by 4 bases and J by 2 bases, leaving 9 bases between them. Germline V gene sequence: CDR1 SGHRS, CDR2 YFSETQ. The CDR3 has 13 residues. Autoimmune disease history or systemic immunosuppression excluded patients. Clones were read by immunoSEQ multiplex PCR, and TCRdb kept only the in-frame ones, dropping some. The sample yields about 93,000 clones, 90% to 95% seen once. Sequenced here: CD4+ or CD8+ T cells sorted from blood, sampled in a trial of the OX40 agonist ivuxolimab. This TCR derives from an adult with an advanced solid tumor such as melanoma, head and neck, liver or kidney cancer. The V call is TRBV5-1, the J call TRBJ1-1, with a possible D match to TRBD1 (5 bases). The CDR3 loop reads CASSSGDNTEAFF. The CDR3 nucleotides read TGCGCCAGCAGCAGCGGGGACAACACTGAAGCTTTCTTT.